This is a list of T cell receptor beta chains from one sample in a study of shared clonotypes between healthy human individuals. The data were produced by immunoSEQ multiplex PCR, yet TCRdb's version contains in-frame clones alone and is incomplete. The table records 2,100,000 or so clones, nearly 97% of them present only once. The sample comprised naive CD4+ T cells sorted from blood. The receptors here all came from a man younger than 30 in good health. Each CDR3 is given with its conserved first and last residue. The D gene is left open where the match is weak. A row's size may be missing; if present it is once, few, many or a size class.

CDR3 protein,clone size,V gene,D gene,CDR3 length
CASSHYKVSSPLHF,once,TRBV14,-,14
CATSRDRAATNEKLFF,-,TRBV15,-,16
CASSQEGTVNSPLHF,-,TRBV4-3,-,15
CASSFQGFKYF,once,TRBV7-9,-,11
CASTDVYEQFF,-,TRBV5-1,-,11
CASSPPGLIGGELFF,once,TRBV19,-,15
CASSTGLAESYNEQFF,-,TRBV5-8,TRBD2,16
CASSLETRGYTGELFF,-,TRBV5-1,-,16
CASSLMFREQYF,-,TRBV5-1,-,12
CASSPLNTDTIYF,once,TRBV18,-,13
CASSYSSSEQYF,-,TRBV7-2,-,12
CASSPPEGDRGNYGYTF,-,TRBV18,TRBD1,17
CASSSATVSYNSPLHF,-,TRBV27,-,16
CASSSPLAGFRTDTQYF,-,TRBV7-2,TRBD2,17
CASSLESAEAFF,-,TRBV5-6,-,12
CASSEGFFREQYF,-,TRBV6-1,-,13
CASPPQAGGPVDTQYF,-,TRBV28,TRBD2,16
CASGLVLTGNQPQHF,-,TRBV12-5,-,15
CASRPRTEHTGELFF,once,TRBV7-9,-,15
CASSDSATRNYNEQFF,-,TRBV6-4,-,16
CASSQDSYEKLFF,few,TRBV4-1,-,13
CASSIRQNSPLHF,-,TRBV9,-,13
CASRPEPFNTQYF,-,TRBV27,-,13
CSAGGPYEQYF,-,TRBV20-1,-,11
CAWSLKGEAFF,-,TRBV30,-,11
CASSVVYEQYF,-,TRBV7-2,-,11
CASSRLGLGQETQYF,-,TRBV25-1,-,15
CASSEGGQGFSHPYEQYF,-,TRBV6-1,TRBD1,18
CASSLSTGAGELFF,-,TRBV28,-,14
CASSPTDNQPQHF,once,TRBV6-5,-,13
CASSQPDKTGEETQYF,-,TRBV4-2,TRBD1,16
CASSLGLDTQYF,-,TRBV11-2,-,12
CASSLLAGESDTQYF,-,TRBV5-1,TRBD2,15
CASSLVGVGSNEQFF,-,TRBV7-2,-,15
CASSESYGGGTEAFF,once,TRBV6-1,-,15
CASSLVGVPRPSYGYTF,-,TRBV5-8,-,17
CSAVENTEAFF,-,TRBV20-1,-,11
CASSQGGGKNIQYF,-,TRBV6-1,-,14
CASSYRDGYTF,-,TRBV6-6,-,11
CASSPAGLAENTGELFF,-,TRBV18,TRBD2,17
CAWSPRLGAHEQYF,-,TRBV30,-,14
CASAPAGEGSYEQYF,-,TRBV18,TRBD2,15
CAITGTESSYEQYF,-,TRBV10-3,-,14
CASSLVGDRGQPYGYTF,-,TRBV7-2,TRBD1,17
CASKIGSGSYEQYF,once,TRBV2,TRBD2,14
CASSEPGTGGGNYGYTF,-,TRBV5-4,TRBD1,17
CASSFWASNQPQHF,-,TRBV6-6,-,14